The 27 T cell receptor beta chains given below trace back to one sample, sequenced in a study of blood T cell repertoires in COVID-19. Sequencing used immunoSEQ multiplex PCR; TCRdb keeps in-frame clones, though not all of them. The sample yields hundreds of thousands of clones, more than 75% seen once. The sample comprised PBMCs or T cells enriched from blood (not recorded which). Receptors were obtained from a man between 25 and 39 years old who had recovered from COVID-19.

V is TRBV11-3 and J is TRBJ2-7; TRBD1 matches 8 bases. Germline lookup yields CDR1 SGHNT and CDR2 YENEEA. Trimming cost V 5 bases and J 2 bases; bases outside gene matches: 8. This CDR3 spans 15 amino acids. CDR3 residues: CASSSRQGNTYEQYF. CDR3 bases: TGTGCCAGCAGCAGTCGACAGGGGAATACCTACGAGCAGTACTTC.

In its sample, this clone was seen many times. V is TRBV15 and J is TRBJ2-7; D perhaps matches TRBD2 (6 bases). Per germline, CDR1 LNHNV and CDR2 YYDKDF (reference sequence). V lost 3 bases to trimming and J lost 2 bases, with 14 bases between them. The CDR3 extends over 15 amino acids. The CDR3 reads CATSSFRDWPYEQYF. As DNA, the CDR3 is TGTGCCACCAGCAGTTTCCGGGACTGGCCCTACGAGCAGTACTTC.

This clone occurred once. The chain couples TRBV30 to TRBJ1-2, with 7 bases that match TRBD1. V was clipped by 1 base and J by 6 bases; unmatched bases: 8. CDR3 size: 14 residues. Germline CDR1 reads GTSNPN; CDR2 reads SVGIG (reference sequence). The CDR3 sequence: CAWSGGRGYHGYTF. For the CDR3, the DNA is TGTGCCTGGAGTGGGGGCAGGGGGTATCATGGCTACACCTTC.

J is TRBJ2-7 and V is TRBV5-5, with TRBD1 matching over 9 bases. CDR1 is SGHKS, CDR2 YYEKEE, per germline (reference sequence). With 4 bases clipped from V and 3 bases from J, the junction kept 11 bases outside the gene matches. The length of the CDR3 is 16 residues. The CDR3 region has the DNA TGTGCCAGCAGCCTCCCACGGGACAGGGCTAGCTACGAGCAGTACTTC. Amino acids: CASSLPRDRASYEQYF.

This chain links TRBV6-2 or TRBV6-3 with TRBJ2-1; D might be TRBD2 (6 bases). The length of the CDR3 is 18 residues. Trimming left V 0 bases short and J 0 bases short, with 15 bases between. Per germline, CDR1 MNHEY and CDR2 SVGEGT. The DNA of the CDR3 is TGTGCCAGCAGTTACTCGTATGAGCGGGCCAGCTCCTACAATGAGCAGTTCTTC. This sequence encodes CASSYSYERASSYNEQFF.

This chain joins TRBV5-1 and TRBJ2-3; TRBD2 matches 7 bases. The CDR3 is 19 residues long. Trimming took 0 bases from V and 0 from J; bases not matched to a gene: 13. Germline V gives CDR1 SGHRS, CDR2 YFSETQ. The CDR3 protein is CASSLGASGPLGSTDTQYF. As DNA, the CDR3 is TGCGCCAGCAGCTTGGGGGCTAGCGGTCCCCTCGGAAGCACAGATACGCAGTATTTT.

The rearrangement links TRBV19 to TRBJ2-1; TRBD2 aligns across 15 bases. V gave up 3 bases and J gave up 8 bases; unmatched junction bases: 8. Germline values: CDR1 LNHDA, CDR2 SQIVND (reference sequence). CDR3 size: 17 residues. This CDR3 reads CASSIIGLAGGNYEQFF. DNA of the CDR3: TGTGCCAGTAGTATTATCGGACTAGCGGGGGGGAACTATGAGCAGTTCTTC. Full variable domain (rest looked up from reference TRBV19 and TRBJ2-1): DGGITQSPKYLFRKEGQNVTLSCEQNLNHDAMYWYRQDPGQGLRLIYYSQIVNDFQKGDIAEGYSVSREKKESFPLTVTSAQKNPTAFYLCASSIIGLAGGNYEQFFGPGTRLTVL.

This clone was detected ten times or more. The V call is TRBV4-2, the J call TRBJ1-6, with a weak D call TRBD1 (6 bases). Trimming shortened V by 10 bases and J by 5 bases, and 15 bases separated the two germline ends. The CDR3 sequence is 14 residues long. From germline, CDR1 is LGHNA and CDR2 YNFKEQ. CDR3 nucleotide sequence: TGTGCCACCTCAAGACAGGTAGATAATTCACCCCTCCACTTT. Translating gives CATSRQVDNSPLHF.

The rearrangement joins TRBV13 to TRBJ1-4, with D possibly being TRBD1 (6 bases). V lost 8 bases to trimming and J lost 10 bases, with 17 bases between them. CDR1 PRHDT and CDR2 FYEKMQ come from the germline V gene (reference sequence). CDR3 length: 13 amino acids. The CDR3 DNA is TGTGCCAGCCGGGAGGGGGAAAGGGGAAAACTGTTTTTT. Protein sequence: CASREGERGKLFF. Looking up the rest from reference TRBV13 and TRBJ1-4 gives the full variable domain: AAGVIQSPRHLIKEKRETATLKCYPIPRHDTVYWYQQGPGQDPQFLISFYEKMQSDKGSIPDRFSAQQFSDYHSELNMSSLELGDSALYFCASREGERGKLFFGSGTQLSVL.

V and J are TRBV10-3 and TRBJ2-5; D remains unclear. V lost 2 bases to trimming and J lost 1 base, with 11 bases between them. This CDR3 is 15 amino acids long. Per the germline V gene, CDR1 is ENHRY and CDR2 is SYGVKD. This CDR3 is CAISEEEPGQETQYF. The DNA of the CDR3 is TGTGCCATCAGTGAGGAGGAGCCTGGCCAAGAGACCCAGTACTTC.

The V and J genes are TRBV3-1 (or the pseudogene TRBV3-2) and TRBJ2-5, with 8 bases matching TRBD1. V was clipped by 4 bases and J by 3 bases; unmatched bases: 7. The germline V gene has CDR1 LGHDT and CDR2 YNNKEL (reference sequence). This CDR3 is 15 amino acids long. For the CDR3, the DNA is TGTGCCAGCAGCCCTCCCGGGACAGGAAAAGAGACCCAGTACTTC. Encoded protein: CASSPPGTGKETQYF.

CDR3 protein: CASSIQVSYEQYF. The CDR3 nucleotides read TGTGCCAGTAGTATACAGGTTTCCTACGAGCAGTACTTC. The rearrangement links TRBV19 to TRBJ2-7; D remains ambiguous. V lost 2 bases to trimming and J lost 1 base, with 6 bases between them. The germline V gene has CDR1 LNHDA and CDR2 SQIVND (reference sequence). CDR3 length: 13 amino acids.

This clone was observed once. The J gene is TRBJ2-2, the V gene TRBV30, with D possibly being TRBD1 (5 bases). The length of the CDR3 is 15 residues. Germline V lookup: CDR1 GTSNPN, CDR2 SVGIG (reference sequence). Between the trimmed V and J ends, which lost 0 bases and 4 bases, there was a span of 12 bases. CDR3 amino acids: CAWSVRGIGTGELFF. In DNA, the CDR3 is TGTGCCTGGAGTGTAAGGGGCATCGGCACCGGGGAGCTGTTTTTT.

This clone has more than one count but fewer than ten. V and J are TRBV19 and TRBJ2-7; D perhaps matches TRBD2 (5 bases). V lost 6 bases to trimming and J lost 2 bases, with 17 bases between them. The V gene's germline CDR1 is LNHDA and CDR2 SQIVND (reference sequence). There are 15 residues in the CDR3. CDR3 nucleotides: TGTGCCAGTAGCTCGGGGTCAACAGTCCCCTACGAGCAGTACTTC. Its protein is CASSSGSTVPYEQYF.

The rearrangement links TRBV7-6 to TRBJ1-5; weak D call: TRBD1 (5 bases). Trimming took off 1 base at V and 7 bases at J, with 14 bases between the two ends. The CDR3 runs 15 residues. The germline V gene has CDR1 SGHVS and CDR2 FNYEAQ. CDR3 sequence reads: CASSLGGQGGQPQHF. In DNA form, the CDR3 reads TGTGCCAGCAGCTTAGGGGGCCAGGGAGGGCAGCCCCAGCATTTT. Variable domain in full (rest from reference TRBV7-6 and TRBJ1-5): GAGVSQSPRYKVTKRGQDVALRCDPISGHVSLYWYRQALGQGPEFLTYFNYEAQQDKSGLPNDRFSAERPEGSISTLTIQRTEQRDSAMYRCASSLGGQGGQPQHFGDGTRLSIL.

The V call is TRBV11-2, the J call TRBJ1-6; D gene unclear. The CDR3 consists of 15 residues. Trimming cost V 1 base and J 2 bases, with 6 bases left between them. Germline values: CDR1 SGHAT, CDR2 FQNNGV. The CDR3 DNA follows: TGTGCCAGCAGCTTAGTTGGCACCTATAATTCACCCCTCCACTTT. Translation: CASSLVGTYNSPLHF.

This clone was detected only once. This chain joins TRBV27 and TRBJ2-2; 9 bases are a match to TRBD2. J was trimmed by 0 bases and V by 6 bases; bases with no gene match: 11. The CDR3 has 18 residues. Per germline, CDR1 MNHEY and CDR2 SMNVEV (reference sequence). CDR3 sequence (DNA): TGTGCCAGCAGGAAGGGACTAGCCGGTTCCCCGAACACCGGGGAGCTGTTTTTT. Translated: CASRKGLAGSPNTGELFF.

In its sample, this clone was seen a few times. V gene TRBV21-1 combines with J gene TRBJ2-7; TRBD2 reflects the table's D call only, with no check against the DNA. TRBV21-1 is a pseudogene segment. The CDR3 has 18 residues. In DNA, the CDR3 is TGTGCCAGCAATATCGGACTAGCGGGAGAAATGGATCGTGCCGAGCAGTACTTC. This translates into CASNIGLAGEMDRAEQYF.

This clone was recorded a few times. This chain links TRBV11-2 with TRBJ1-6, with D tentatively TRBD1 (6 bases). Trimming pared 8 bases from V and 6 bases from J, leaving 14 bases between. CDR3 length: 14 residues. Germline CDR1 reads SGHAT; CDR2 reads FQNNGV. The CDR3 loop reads CASRQGTGNSPLHF. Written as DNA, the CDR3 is TGTGCCAGCCGGCAGGGGACGGGTAATTCACCCCTCCACTTT.

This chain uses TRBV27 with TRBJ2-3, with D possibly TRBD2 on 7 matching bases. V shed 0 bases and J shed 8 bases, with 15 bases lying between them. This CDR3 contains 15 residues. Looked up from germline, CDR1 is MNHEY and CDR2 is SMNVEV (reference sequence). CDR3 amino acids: CASSLSSQGGGTQYF. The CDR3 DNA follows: TGTGCCAGCAGTTTATCGTCCCAGGGAGGGGGTACGCAGTATTTT.

The DNA of the CDR3 is TGCGCCAGCAGCCTACCCTCCCCAGGATCCGAGCAGTACTTC. Its translation: CASSLPSPGSEQYF. The chain joins TRBV5-1 to TRBJ2-7; D not resolved. There are 14 residues in the CDR3. Trimming pared 4 bases from V and 6 bases from J, leaving 17 bases between. Looked up from germline, CDR1 is SGHRS and CDR2 is YFSETQ.

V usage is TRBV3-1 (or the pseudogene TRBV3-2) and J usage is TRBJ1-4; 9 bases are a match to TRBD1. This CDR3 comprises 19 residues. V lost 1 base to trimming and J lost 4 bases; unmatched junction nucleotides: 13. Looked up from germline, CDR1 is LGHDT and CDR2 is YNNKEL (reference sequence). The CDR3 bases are TGTGCCAGCAGCCAAGCTCTCTGGTTCGGACAGGGGCATAATGAAAAACTGTTTTTT. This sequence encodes CASSQALWFGQGHNEKLFF.

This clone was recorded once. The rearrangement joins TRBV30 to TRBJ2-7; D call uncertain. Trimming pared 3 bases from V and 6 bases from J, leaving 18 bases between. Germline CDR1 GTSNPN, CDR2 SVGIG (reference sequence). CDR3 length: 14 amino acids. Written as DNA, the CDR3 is TGTGCCTGGAGGAGGCGGTTGGGTATTGGCGAGCAGTACTTC. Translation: CAWRRRLGIGEQYF.

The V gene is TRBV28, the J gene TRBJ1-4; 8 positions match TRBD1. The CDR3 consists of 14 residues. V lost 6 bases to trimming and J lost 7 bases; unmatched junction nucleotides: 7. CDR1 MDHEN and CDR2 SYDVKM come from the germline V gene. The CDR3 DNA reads TGTGCCAGCAGCGTGACAGGGGCTCTTGAAAAACTGTTTTTT. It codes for CASSVTGALEKLFF.

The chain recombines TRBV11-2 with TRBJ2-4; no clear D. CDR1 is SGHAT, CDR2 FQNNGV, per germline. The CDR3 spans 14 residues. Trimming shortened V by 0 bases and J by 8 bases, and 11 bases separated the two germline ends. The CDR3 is CASSLDLQVDIQYF. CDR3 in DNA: TGTGCCAGCAGCTTAGATCTGCAGGTAGACATTCAGTACTTC.

The CDR3 loop is CAWSVGATTDTQYF. In DNA form, the CDR3 reads TGTGCCTGGAGTGTAGGGGCTACCACAGATACGCAGTATTTT. The V and J genes are TRBV30 and TRBJ2-3; tentatively, D is TRBD1 (5 bases). From germline, CDR1 is GTSNPN and CDR2 SVGIG (reference sequence). V dropped 0 bases and J dropped 2 bases, with 9 bases sitting between them. CDR3 length equals 14 residues.

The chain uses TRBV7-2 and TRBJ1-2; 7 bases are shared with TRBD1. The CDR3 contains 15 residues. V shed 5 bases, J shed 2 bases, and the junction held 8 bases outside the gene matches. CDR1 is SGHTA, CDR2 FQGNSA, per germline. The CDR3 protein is CASSTARGQNYGYTF. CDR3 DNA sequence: TGTGCCAGCAGCACAGCCCGGGGACAGAACTATGGCTACACCTTC.